The 2 T cell receptor beta chains given below trace back to one sample, sequenced in a study of cytomegalovirus exposure and HLA in healthy donors (dated by TCRdb to about 2017). Receptors were amplified or captured by the immunoSEQ multiplex PCR assay. In its TCRdb copy, this immuneACCESS table keeps in-frame sequences only and misses some clones. Where compared with another copy, unresolved V genes explain less than half of these, and the others have no known cause. The sample table lists 120,000 or so clones, around 90% of them with a count of one. 1.5% to 2.5% of the sample is held by the ten biggest clonotypes. Sequencing was performed on PBMCs. Source of these receptors: a young woman in good health and CMV-seronegative.

V is TRBV18 and J is TRBJ1-1; D uncertain. Germline V CDR1 and CDR2: KGHSH, LQKENI. V was clipped by 3 bases and J by 1 base, with 3 bases between them. The CDR3 runs to 12 residues. CDR3 in DNA: TGTGCCAGCTCACCCAAGAACACTGAAGCTTTCTTT. As protein: CASSPKNTEAFF.

The chain uses TRBV27 and TRBJ1-3, with D possibly being TRBD1 (5 bases). V lost 4 bases to trimming and J lost 4 bases, with 8 bases between them. Germline CDR1 MNHEY, CDR2 SMNVEV (reference sequence). CDR3 length: 13 amino acids. The DNA for the CDR3 is TGTGCCAGCAGTTCAGGGTACGGAAACACCATATATTTT. Translating gives CASSSGYGNTIYF.